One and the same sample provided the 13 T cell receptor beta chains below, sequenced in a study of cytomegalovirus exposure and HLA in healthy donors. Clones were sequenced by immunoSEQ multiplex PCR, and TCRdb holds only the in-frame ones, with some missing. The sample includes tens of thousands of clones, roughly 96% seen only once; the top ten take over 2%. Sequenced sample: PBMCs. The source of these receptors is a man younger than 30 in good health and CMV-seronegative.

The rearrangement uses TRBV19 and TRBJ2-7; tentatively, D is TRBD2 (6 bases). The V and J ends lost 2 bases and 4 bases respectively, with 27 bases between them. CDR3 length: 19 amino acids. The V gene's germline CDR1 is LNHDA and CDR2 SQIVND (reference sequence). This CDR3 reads CASSISIRGVGLTLYEQYF. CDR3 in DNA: TGTGCCAGTAGTATATCTATTCGGGGAGTGGGACTTACTCTATACGAGCAGTACTTC.

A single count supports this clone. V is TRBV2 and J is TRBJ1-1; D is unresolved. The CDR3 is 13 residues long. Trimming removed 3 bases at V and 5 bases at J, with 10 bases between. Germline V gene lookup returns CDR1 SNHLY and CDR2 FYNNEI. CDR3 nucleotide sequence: TGTGCCAGCAGTGACGTCCGGAGGACTGAAGCTTTCTTT. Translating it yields CASSDVRRTEAFF.

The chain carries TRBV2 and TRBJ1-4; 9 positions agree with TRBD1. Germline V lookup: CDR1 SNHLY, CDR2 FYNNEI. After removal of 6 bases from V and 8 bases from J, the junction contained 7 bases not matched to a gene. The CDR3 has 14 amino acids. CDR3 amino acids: CASSLQGAAEKLFF. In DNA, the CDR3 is TGTGCCAGCAGCCTACAGGGGGCAGCGGAAAAACTGTTTTTT.

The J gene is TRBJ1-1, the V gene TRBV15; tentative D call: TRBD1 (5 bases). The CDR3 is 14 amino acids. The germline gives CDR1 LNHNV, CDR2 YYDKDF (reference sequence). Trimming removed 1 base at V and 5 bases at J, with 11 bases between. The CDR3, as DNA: TGTGCCACCAGCAGAGTAGCAGGGCGGACTGAAGCTTTCTTT. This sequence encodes CATSRVAGRTEAFF.

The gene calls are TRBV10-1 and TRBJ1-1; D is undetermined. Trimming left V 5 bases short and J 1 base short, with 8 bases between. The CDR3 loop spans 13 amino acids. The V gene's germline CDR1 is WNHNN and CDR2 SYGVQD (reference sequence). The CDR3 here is CASSMQENTEAFF. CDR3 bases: TGCGCCAGCAGTATGCAGGAGAACACTGAAGCTTTCTTT.

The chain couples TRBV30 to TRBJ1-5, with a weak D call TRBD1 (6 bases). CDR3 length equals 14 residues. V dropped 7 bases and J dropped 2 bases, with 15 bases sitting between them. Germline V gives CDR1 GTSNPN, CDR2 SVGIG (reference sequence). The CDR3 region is CASTNSGGNQPQHF. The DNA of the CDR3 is TGTGCCTCCACAAACTCAGGGGGCAATCAGCCCCAGCATTTT.

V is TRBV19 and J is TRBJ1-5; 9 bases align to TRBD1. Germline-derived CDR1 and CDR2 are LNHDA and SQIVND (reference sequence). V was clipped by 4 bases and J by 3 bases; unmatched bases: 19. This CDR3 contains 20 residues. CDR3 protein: CASSTRRTHRQGVINQPQHF. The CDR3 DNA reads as TGTGCCAGTAGTACCCGGCGGACACATAGACAGGGGGTGATCAATCAGCCCCAGCATTTT.

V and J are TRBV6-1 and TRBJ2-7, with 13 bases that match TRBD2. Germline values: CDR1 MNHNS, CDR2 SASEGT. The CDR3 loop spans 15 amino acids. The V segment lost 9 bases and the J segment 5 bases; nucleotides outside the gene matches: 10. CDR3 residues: CASRRTSGSPHEQYF. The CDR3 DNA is TGTGCCAGTCGTCGGACTAGCGGGAGTCCCCACGAGCAGTACTTC.

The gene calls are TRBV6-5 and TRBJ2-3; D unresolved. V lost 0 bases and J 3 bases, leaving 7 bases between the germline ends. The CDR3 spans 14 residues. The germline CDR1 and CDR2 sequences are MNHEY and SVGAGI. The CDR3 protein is CASSYSRSTDTQYF. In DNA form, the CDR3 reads TGTGCCAGCAGTTACTCGCGGTCTACAGATACGCAGTATTTT.

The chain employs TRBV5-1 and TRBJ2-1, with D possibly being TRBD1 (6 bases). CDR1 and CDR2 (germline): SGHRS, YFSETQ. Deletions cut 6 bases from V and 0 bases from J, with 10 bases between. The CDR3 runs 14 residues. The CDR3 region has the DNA TGCGCCAGCACCCTGGACAGCTCCTACAATGAGCAGTTCTTC. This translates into CASTLDSSYNEQFF. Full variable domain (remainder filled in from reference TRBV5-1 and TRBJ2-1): KAGVTQTPRYLIKTRGQQVTLSCSPISGHRSVSWYQQTPGQGLQFLFEYFSETQRNKGNFPGRFSGRQFSNSRSEMNVSTLELGDSALYLCASTLDSSYNEQFFGPGTRLTVL.

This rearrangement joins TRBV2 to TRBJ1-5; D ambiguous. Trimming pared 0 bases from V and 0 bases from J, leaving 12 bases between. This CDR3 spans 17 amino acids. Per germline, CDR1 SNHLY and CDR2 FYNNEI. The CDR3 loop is CASSEAATAYSNQPQHF. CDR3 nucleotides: TGTGCCAGCAGTGAAGCGGCCACAGCTTATAGCAATCAGCCCCAGCATTTT.

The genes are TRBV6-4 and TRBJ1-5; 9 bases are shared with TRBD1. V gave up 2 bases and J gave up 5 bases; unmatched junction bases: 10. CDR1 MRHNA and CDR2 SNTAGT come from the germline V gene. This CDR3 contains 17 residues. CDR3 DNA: TGTGCCAGCAGTGACGGGGCCGGACAGGGGTCGGATCAGCCCCAGCATTTT. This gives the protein CASSDGAGQGSDQPQHF.

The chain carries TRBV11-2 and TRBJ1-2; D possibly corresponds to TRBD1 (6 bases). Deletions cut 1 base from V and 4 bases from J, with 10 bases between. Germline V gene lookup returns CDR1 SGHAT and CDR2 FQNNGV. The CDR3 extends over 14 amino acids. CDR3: CASSLATGLYGYTF. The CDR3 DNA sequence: TGTGCCAGCAGCTTAGCTACAGGGCTCTATGGCTACACCTTC.